Shown below are 23 T cell receptor beta chains from a single sample sequenced in a study of OX40 agonist ivuxolimab in advanced cancers. Assay used: immunoSEQ multiplex PCR; TCRdb lists only in-frame clones, some missing. This table has roughly 35,000 clones, around 83% appearing once. The specimen was CD4+ or CD8+ T cells sorted from blood, collected in a trial of the OX40 agonist ivuxolimab. The receptor source for this set is an adult with an advanced solid tumor such as melanoma, head and neck, liver or kidney cancer.

The rearrangement uses TRBV30 and TRBJ1-6; 7 bases agree with TRBD1. CDR3 size: 18 residues. V shed 3 bases and J 2 bases; nucleotides not matched to a gene: 13. Looked up from germline, CDR1 is GTSNPN and CDR2 is SVGIG (reference sequence). The chain's CDR3 is CAWSRGDTVRAYNSPLHF. In DNA, the CDR3 is TGTGCCTGGAGCAGGGGGGACACCGTAAGGGCCTATAATTCACCCCTCCACTTT.

This clone was observed a handful of times. CDR3 coding DNA: TGTGCCAGCCGCAGACAGGGGAGGAACACTGAAGCTTTCTTT. Protein: CASRRQGRNTEAFF. J is TRBJ1-1 and V is TRBV5-6, with 8 bases identical to TRBD1. CDR3 size: 14 residues. CDR1 and CDR2 (germline): SGHDT, YYEEEE. V lost 7 bases, J lost 1 base, and 6 bases stayed unmatched.

Only one count was recorded for this clone. This chain connects TRBV2 to TRBJ2-7; D call uncertain. This CDR3 region has 10 residues. Trimming stripped 6 bases from V and 9 bases from J, with 9 bases between. Looked up from germline, CDR1 is SNHLY and CDR2 is FYNNEI. The CDR3, as DNA: TGTGCCAGCAGCGAAACCGTGCAGTACTTC. Amino acids: CASSETVQYF.

This clone was counted only a few times. This sequence joins TRBV19 and TRBJ1-5; the match to TRBD1 covers 7 bases. CDR1 LNHDA and CDR2 SQIVND come from the germline V gene (reference sequence). The J segment lost 9 bases and the V segment lost 9 bases, leaving 11 bases of the junction unmatched. The CDR3 contains 13 residues. In DNA, the CDR3 is TGTGCCAGCGACGACAGGGTTGAACGGCCCCAGCATTTT. Translated: CASDDRVERPQHF.

This clone was detected only once. The genes are TRBV28 and TRBJ1-3; D is possibly TRBD1 (6 bases). CDR3 length: 14 amino acids. Trimming took 5 bases from V and 4 from J, leaving 12 bases between them. The V gene's germline CDR1 is MDHEN and CDR2 SYDVKM. The CDR3 is CASSPRGGGNTIYF. In nucleotides, the CDR3 is TGTGCCAGCAGTCCCCGGGGGGGCGGAAACACCATATATTTT.

The V and J genes are TRBV11-2 and TRBJ1-1; D possibly corresponds to TRBD1 (5 bases). Germline lookup yields CDR1 SGHAT and CDR2 FQNNGV. CDR3 length: 14 amino acids. V shed 5 bases and J shed 4 bases, with 14 bases lying between them. In DNA, the CDR3 is TGTGCCAGCAGCCCTTCCGGGGGTGGCACTGAAGCTTTCTTT. Encoded protein: CASSPSGGGTEAFF.

V and J are TRBV18 and TRBJ2-5, with 7 bases that match TRBD2. The J call is in doubt because the DNA end fits TRBJ2-7 better. CDR3 length equals 15 residues. Germline CDR1 KGHSH, CDR2 LQKENI. As DNA, the CDR3 is TGTGCCAGCTCACCAGGGAGGGCAGTCGAATACGAGCAGTACTTC. Encoded protein: CASSPGRAVEYEQYF.

The chain links TRBV18 to TRBJ1-5, with D tentatively TRBD1 (6 bases). Germline loops: CDR1 KGHSH, CDR2 LQKENI. The CDR3 consists of 13 residues. V was pared by 2 bases and J by 7 bases, with 9 bases between. CDR3 protein: CASSPGGGQPQHF. CDR3 DNA sequence: TGTGCCAGCTCACCAGGGGGCGGACAGCCCCAGCATTTT.

This sequence joins TRBV11-1 and TRBJ2-7; the D is unclear. The V and J ends lost 2 bases and 5 bases respectively, with 10 bases between them. From germline, CDR1 is SGHAT and CDR2 FQDESV (reference sequence). The CDR3 contains 13 residues. The CDR3 sequence: CASSLTPLDEQYF. The DNA of the CDR3 is TGTGCCAGCAGCTTAACTCCCTTGGACGAGCAGTACTTC.

This clone was found a few times. V is TRBV19 and J is TRBJ1-1, with a tentative D call TRBD1 (6 bases). The CDR3 runs to 12 residues. The ends were cut back, 9 bases at V and 8 bases at J, with 16 bases in the middle. Germline V gene lookup returns CDR1 LNHDA and CDR2 SQIVND (reference sequence). The CDR3 is CARQDRGPEAFF. As DNA, the CDR3 is TGTGCCAGACAGGACAGAGGGCCCGAAGCTTTCTTT.

This clone has just one count. This chain connects TRBV5-1 to TRBJ1-4; D gene unclear. CDR1 and CDR2 from the germline V gene are SGHRS and YFSETQ. Trimming cost V 1 base and J 15 bases, with 19 bases left between them. The CDR3 has 14 amino acids. The CDR3 is CASSLTVEKEKMFF. CDR3 in DNA: TGCGCCAGCAGCTTGACTGTGGAGAAAGAAAAGATGTTTTTT.

V gene TRBV14 combines with J gene TRBJ1-1; D possibly corresponds to TRBD1 (5 bases). Germline lookup yields CDR1 SGHDN and CDR2 FVKESK. The V and J ends lost 2 bases and 1 base respectively, with 5 bases between them. The CDR3 runs 13 residues. The CDR3, as DNA: TGTGCCAGCAGCCAACAGGGGAACACTGAAGCTTTCTTT. It is translated as CASSQQGNTEAFF.

This clone has just a few counts. The chain couples TRBV19 to TRBJ2-7; 13 bases agree with TRBD2. V was clipped by 5 bases and J by 5 bases; unmatched bases: 6. Looked up from germline, CDR1 is LNHDA and CDR2 is SQIVND (reference sequence). The CDR3 consists of 15 residues. For the CDR3, the DNA is TGTGCCAGTAGTGCCCGGACTAGCGGGGGCAACGAGCAGTACTTC. This gives the protein CASSARTSGGNEQYF.

The V call is TRBV5-4, the J call TRBJ2-7; D perhaps matches TRBD2 (6 bases). The CDR3 consists of 15 residues. Germline V gene data show CDR1 as SGHNT and CDR2 as YYREEE (reference sequence). The V end was cut by 0 bases, the J end by 5 bases, with 15 bases between. CDR3 protein: CASSLEGGVEDEQYF. CDR3 bases: TGTGCCAGCAGCTTGGAAGGCGGGGTCGAGGACGAGCAGTACTTC.

The J gene is TRBJ2-2, the V gene TRBV7-6; 9 bases are a match to TRBD1. Germline V gene lookup returns CDR1 SGHVS and CDR2 FNYEAQ. The V and J ends lost 2 bases and 6 bases, in that order; junction bases with no gene match: 7. This CDR3 comprises 16 residues. The CDR3 loop is CASSLSGTGFSGELFF. CDR3 sequence (DNA): TGTGCCAGCAGCTTAAGTGGGACAGGGTTTTCCGGGGAGCTGTTTTTT. The variable domain in full, with the rest retrieved from reference TRBV7-6 and TRBJ2-2, is GAGVSQSPRYKVTKRGQDVALRCDPISGHVSLYWYRQALGQGPEFLTYFNYEAQQDKSGLPNDRFSAERPEGSISTLTIQRTEQRDSAMYRCASSLSGTGFSGELFFGEGSRLTVL.

The chain links TRBV7-2 to TRBJ2-7, with no clear D. The CDR3 sequence is 11 residues long. CDR1 and CDR2 (germline): SGHTA, FQGNSA. V was clipped by 1 base and J by 5 bases, with 3 bases between them. The CDR3 nucleotides are TGTGCCAGCAGCTTAGGGGACGAGCAGTACTTC. Translation gives CASSLGDEQYF.

This chain joins TRBV5-8 and TRBJ2-5; D is ambiguous. V dropped 4 bases and J dropped 3 bases, with 16 bases sitting between them. CDR3 length equals 15 residues. Germline-derived CDR1 and CDR2 are SGHTS and YDEGEE. The CDR3 is CASSLLSPPEETQYF. The CDR3 DNA reads as TGTGCCAGCAGCCTGCTTTCGCCACCCGAAGAGACCCAGTACTTC.

The chain recombines TRBV7-2 with TRBJ2-5; D remains unclear. The germline V gene has CDR1 SGHTA and CDR2 FQGNSA. Trimming cost V 1 base and J 2 bases, with 14 bases left between them. CDR3 length: 16 residues. Here the CDR3 reads CASSLGGWGTQETQYF. CDR3 bases: TGTGCCAGCAGCTTAGGGGGATGGGGTACACAAGAGACCCAGTACTTC.

The rearrangement links TRBV5-8 to TRBJ1-1; the match to TRBD1 covers 8 bases. The V gene's germline CDR1 is SGHTS and CDR2 YDEGEE. Trimming took 2 bases from V and 7 from J; bases not matched to a gene: 10. CDR3 length: 15 residues. CDR3 protein: CASSFPLNRGGEAFF. CDR3 DNA: TGTGCCAGCAGCTTTCCTTTGAACAGGGGGGGTGAAGCTTTCTTT. Looking up the rest from reference TRBV5-8 and TRBJ1-1 gives the full variable domain: EAGVTQSPTHLIKTRGQQATLRCSPISGHTSVYWYQQALGLGLQFLLWYDEGEERNRGNFPPRFSGRQFPNYSSELNVNALELEDSALYLCASSFPLNRGGEAFFGQGTRLTVV.

The chain is built from TRBV6-6 and TRBJ1-2; D remains ambiguous. Deletions cut 2 bases from V and 8 bases from J, with 12 bases between. CDR1 MNHNY and CDR2 SVGAGI come from the germline V gene (reference sequence). This CDR3 is 13 amino acids long. The CDR3 is CASSYGQRRGYTF. The CDR3, as DNA: TGTGCCAGCAGTTACGGGCAGCGAAGGGGCTACACCTTC.

This clone has just one count. This sequence joins TRBV7-8 and TRBJ1-1, with D perhaps matching TRBD1 (5 bases). This CDR3 comprises 16 residues. Germline CDR1 SGHVS, CDR2 FQNEAQ. Trimming stripped 1 base from V and 0 bases from J, with 12 bases between. CDR3 coding DNA: TGTGCCAGCAGCTTAGAAAAGGGGCCGATGAACACTGAAGCTTTCTTT. Protein product: CASSLEKGPMNTEAFF.

This sequence joins TRBV27 and TRBJ2-2; TRBD2 matches 8 bases. The CDR3 sequence is 14 residues long. Germline V gene data show CDR1 as MNHEY and CDR2 as SMNVEV (reference sequence). J lost 2 bases, V lost 7 bases, and 3 bases had no gene match. The CDR3 sequence is CASKVAGNTGELFF. In DNA form, the CDR3 reads TGTGCCAGCAAAGTAGCGGGAAACACCGGGGAGCTGTTTTTT.

The V call is TRBV9, the J call TRBJ2-3; no clear D. V dropped 2 bases and J dropped 3 bases, with 7 bases sitting between them. In germline, CDR1 is SGDLS, CDR2 YYNGEE. CDR3 length: 13 residues. Written as DNA, the CDR3 is TGTGCCAGCAGCGTGATGGGGACAGATACGCAGTATTTT. Its protein product is CASSVMGTDTQYF.